This TCR beta chain was sequenced for a study of cytotoxic CD8 clonotypes in ibrutinib-treated CLL (dated by TCRdb to the early 2020s). Describing the broader study: The cohort had ten to twelve relapsed/refractory and 15 treatment-naive patients; around 17 were IGHV unmutated. Partial responses were observed in around 25 patients and complete responses in 2; after a median follow-up of around 68 months, remission was maintained in roughly 15 patients and progression was observed in approximately 12. Samples at response were collected after a median of roughly 13 months of treatment, with a range of about 6 to 36 months. On average, each sample had 255,043 productive templates and tens of thousands of productive rearrangements. Longitudinal samples were obtainable from about 30% of the roughly 86 participants in the trial. Cryopreserved peripheral blood mononuclear cells were obtained before treatment, at response, and at either sustained remission or disease progression. Every sample from remission and from progressive disease was obtained while the patients were still on ibrutinib.

Between the V and J ends, shortened by 4 bases and 4 bases respectively, the junction contains 13 bases. The CDR3 covers 14 residues, taking in both the cysteine and the phenylalanine. Kept here is only the CDR3 DNA, which spans 42 bases and is read in frame from base 1. In the germline V gene, CDR1 corresponds to LGHNA and CDR2 to YSLEER. A MiSeq instrument was used for deep resolution sequencing, which targeted depths ranging from 1 in 1 million up to 1 in 200,000 T cells, with coverage averaging 10x for each clonotype. The immunoSEQ hsTCRB Kit was used to generate the TCR beta libraries. The authors' pipeline ran thus. The data were analyzed with ImmunoSEQ Analyzer and ImmunoSEQ Data Assistant, and V, D and J gene assignments followed IMGT definitions. Clonality, which ranges from 0 to 1, was calculated as one minus the normalized Shannon entropy of productive rearrangement frequencies. Public clonotype analysis was restricted to overrepresented clonotypes comprising at least 0.05% of each patient's repertoire. About a dozen age-matched healthy donor repertoires from immuneACCESS were used as controls for clonality. TCRdb carries this immuneACCESS record with in-frame sequences only. Its versions omit some clonotypes, under half of them owing to an unresolved V gene in the studies checked, with the rest unexplained. V and J calls and clone size are copied from that table; D and trimming were computed from the DNA. For this sample the table gives around 330,000 clones, of which roughly two thirds were detected only once. The ten largest account for 5% to 6.5% of the sample.

For TCR beta library preparation, around 2.2 micrograms of genomic DNA was extracted from cryopreserved PBMCs. High-throughput TCR beta sequencing was performed on longitudinal blood samples from CLL patients receiving ibrutinib monotherapy. The patients took part in an open-label, single-center phase 2 trial of ibrutinib monotherapy. The table lists this clone with a count of one. The antigen it recognizes is unknown. No quality values exist for individual bases; no much larger clone is one base distant. What the authors observed across the whole study: At baseline, clonality was higher than in age-matched healthy donors and showed a strong correlation with circulating CD8+ T-cell counts. At ibrutinib response clonality went up, during sustained remission it held steady, and at progression it dropped back toward baseline. Public clonotypes were rare and either shrank or stayed stable during treatment, and the rise in clonality at ibrutinib response reflected expansion of private clonotypes. Sampling times were not matched between sustained-remission and progressing patients, and lymph node repertoires were not studied.

This material consisted of PBMCs, taken after 36 months of ibrutinib treatment. The origin of this receptor is a human donor with chronic lymphocytic leukemia. The sequence is built from TRBV4-3 and TRBJ1-1; a confident D gene designation cannot be given. In nucleotides, the sequence is TGCGCCAGCAGCCCTAAATTGTTGAGCACTGAAGCTTTCTTT. It is translated as CASSPKLLSTEAFF.